A single sample is the source of the 10 T cell receptor beta chains below, sequenced in a study of cytomegalovirus exposure and HLA in healthy donors. The study ran its PCR with 60 Vbeta and 13 Jbeta primers. Sequencing used immunoSEQ multiplex PCR; TCRdb keeps in-frame clones, though not all of them. The data show some 190,000 clones, with 70% to 80% seen just once and about 1.4% held by the top ten. Material for sequencing was PBMCs. The receptors derive from a woman between 45 and 60 years old in good health and CMV-seronegative.

The chain employs TRBV13 and TRBJ2-7, with TRBD2 matching 9 bases. CDR3 length equals 16 residues. V dropped 2 bases and J dropped 2; count of bases not matched to a gene: 7. Germline CDR1 PRHDT, CDR2 FYEKMQ (reference sequence). The DNA for the CDR3 is TGTGCCAGCAGCTTAAGGGGTAGCGGGAGAACCTACGAGCAGTACTTC. Translated, it gives CASSLRGSGRTYEQYF.

Here the CDR3 DNA reads TGTGCCAGTAGTGGCAGGGGGCGGTCGAAGGGCTACACCTTC. This gives the protein CASSGRGRSKGYTF. The V call is TRBV19, the J call TRBJ1-2, with 8 bases lining up with TRBD1. The ends lost 5 bases at V and 8 bases at J; junction bases unmatched: 10. The CDR3 runs to 14 residues. Germline CDR1 reads LNHDA; CDR2 reads SQIVND (reference sequence).

The chain recombines TRBV6-5 with TRBJ2-3; 7 nucleotides agree with TRBD1. The CDR3 runs to 15 residues. V gave up 0 bases and J gave up 8 bases; unmatched junction bases: 8. The germline gives CDR1 MNHEY, CDR2 SVGAGI. The CDR3 reads CASSYSRQGSATQYF. CDR3 coding DNA: TGTGCCAGCAGTTACTCCCGACAGGGCTCTGCTACGCAGTATTTT.

The rearrangement links TRBV19 to TRBJ1-2, with D unresolved. Trimming stripped 7 bases from V and 0 bases from J, with 12 bases between. The germline V gene encodes CDR1 LNHDA and CDR2 SQIVND (reference sequence). The CDR3 covers 14 residues. The CDR3 loop is CASKAGRANYGYTF. CDR3 DNA sequence: TGTGCCAGTAAGGCGGGGAGGGCTAACTATGGCTACACCTTC.

Note on this clone: One junction end disagrees with the germline gene, perhaps due to a read error. This chain connects TRBV7-7 to TRBJ2-5; perhaps TRBD2 as D (5 bases). Germline loops: CDR1 SSHAT, CDR2 FNYEAQ (reference sequence). The CDR3 has 14 amino acids. The CDR3 bases are TGTGCTAGCAGCCCACTCGGGGAAGGGGAGACCCAGTACTTC. This sequence encodes CASSPLGEGETQYF.

This clone has just a few counts. The chain employs TRBV2 and TRBJ1-1; D remains ambiguous. In germline, CDR1 is SNHLY, CDR2 FYNNEI. This CDR3 contains 12 residues. The germline V and J ends were trimmed by 3 bases and 11 bases, with 13 bases remaining between them. CDR3: CASSEVGRVAFF. The CDR3 coding sequence is TGTGCCAGCAGTGAGGTGGGGAGGGTTGCTTTCTTT.

This chain joins TRBV2 and TRBJ1-5, with 8 positions matching TRBD1. J was trimmed by 1 base and V by 6 bases; bases with no gene match: 5. This CDR3 has 15 residues. Germline values: CDR1 SNHLY, CDR2 FYNNEI. DNA for the CDR3: TGTGCCAGCAGATGGGACAGGAGGAGCAATCAGCCCCAGCATTTT. This translates into CASRWDRRSNQPQHF.

Written as DNA, the CDR3 is TGTGCCAGCAGTTACTCTTGGGCCTTAATTAACTATGGCTACACCTTC. Its translation: CASSYSWALINYGYTF. The chain is built from TRBV6-5 and TRBJ1-2; D gene uncertain. Trimming took 0 bases from V and 1 from J, leaving 12 bases between them. The CDR3 runs to 16 residues. The germline V gene has CDR1 MNHEY and CDR2 SVGAGI.

The chain carries TRBV7-3 and TRBJ2-1, with 14 bases that match TRBD2. This CDR3 has 17 amino acids. V dropped 6 bases and J dropped 15; count of bases not matched to a gene: 19. The germline V gene encodes CDR1 SGHTA and CDR2 FQGTGA. CDR3 sequence reads: CASSSGGLAGAQGGLFF. CDR3 DNA sequence: TGTGCCAGCAGTTCGGGGGGACTAGCGGGGGCCCAAGGTGGTCTGTTCTTC.

Points on this clone: The sample contains more than one DNA sequence encoding this CDR3. The chain uses TRBV6-1 and TRBJ1-6; 8 bases map to TRBD1. In germline, CDR1 is MNHNS, CDR2 SASEGT. This CDR3 is built from 17 residues. J was trimmed by 0 bases and V by 3 bases; bases with no gene match: 4. Here the CDR3 reads CASSETGVPSYNSPLHF. CDR3 nucleotides: TGTGCCAGCAGTGAGACAGGGGTACCCTCCTATAATTCACCCCTCCACTTT.